The rows below give T cell receptor beta chains drawn from one sample of a study of post-analysis software for immune sequencing data. TCRdb reprocessed the PCR reads via MiXCR and lists one record per CDR3 protein. Among some 800,000 distinct CDR3 sequences, approximately 44% were seen once, and the ten largest hold roughly 5.2%. Sequenced sample: blood. The source is a girl aged 10-17 years with multiple sclerosis. Both conserved end residues are part of each CDR3. A D gene is named only where the DNA matches it firmly. Clone size is stated in some rows and not others, as once, few, many or a class when expanded.

TRBV29-1	TRBJ2-3	TRBD2	few	16	CSETSGNSRGTDTQYF	TGCAGCGAGACTAGCGGGAATAGTAGAGGCACAGATACGCAGTATTTT
TRBV12-3/TRBV12-4	TRBJ1-6	NA	NA	13	CASRYPGNSPLHF	TGTGCCAGCAGATACCCGGGTAATTCACCCCTCCACTTT
TRBV6-8	TRBJ2-7	TRBD2	NA	17	CASSHPGEGRGGYEQYF	TGTGCCAGCAGTCACCCCGGGGAGGGCCGCGGTGGCTACGAGCAGTACTTC
TRBV6-5	TRBJ2-7	NA	few	13	CTSGTVVAGEQYF	TGTACCAGCGGGACAGTAGTCGCGGGAGAGCAGTACTTC
TRBV4-1	TRBJ2-7	NA	NA	14	CASSQEGQSYEQYF	TGCGCCAGCAGCCAAGAAGGCCAATCCTACGAGCAGTACTTC
TRBV12-3/TRBV12-4	TRBJ2-1	NA	few	15	CASSFSGTRDSEQFF	TGTGCCAGCAGTTTTTCCGGGACTCGCGATAGCGAGCAGTTCTTC
TRBV4-2	TRBJ1-4	NA	NA	14	CASSQDLGIGEKFF	TGTGCCAGCAGCCAAGATCTGGGAATCGGAGAAAAGTTTTTT
TRBV7-2	TRBJ2-1	TRBD2	NA	14	CASRLGGGGREQFF	TGTGCCAGCAGGCTGGGGGGGGGAGGAAGAGAGCAGTTCTTC
TRBV11-2	TRBJ2-7	TRBD2	NA	16	CASSLGGSGGTYEQYF	TGTGCCAGCAGCTTAGGGGGTAGCGGGGGAACCTACGAGCAGTACTTC
TRBV29-1	TRBJ1-5	NA	NA	13	CSVDHGIRQPQHF	TGCAGCGTTGATCACGGGATTAGGCAGCCCCAGCATTTT
TRBV18	TRBJ2-5	TRBD1	few	14	CASSATGPKETQYF	TGTGCCAGCTCAGCGACAGGGCCTAAAGAGACCCAGTACTTC
TRBV12-3/TRBV12-4	TRBJ2-3	TRBD2	NA	14	CASRLRAGADTQYF	TGTGCCAGCAGGTTAAGAGCGGGGGCAGATACGCAGTATTTT
TRBV7-9	TRBJ2-3	TRBD2	few	16	CASSEPWGRDTDTQYF	TGTGCCAGCAGCGAGCCTTGGGGGAGGGACACAGATACGCAGTATTTT
TRBV20-1	TRBJ1-2	NA	NA	13	CSARQRTSYGYTF	TGCAGTGCTCGGCAACGGACGAGTTATGGCTACACCTTC
TRBV12-3/TRBV12-4	TRBJ2-6	NA	NA	13	CASSFGQINVLTF	TGTGCCAGCAGTTTTGGACAGATCAACGTCCTGACTTTC
TRBV28	TRBJ2-5	NA	few	19	CASSLSGYSDSGSQETQYF	TGTGCCAGCAGTTTGTCGGGTTACAGCGACAGCGGGTCCCAAGAGACCCAGTACTTC
TRBV5-1	TRBJ2-7	TRBD2	NA	17	CASSTGLAGVGYNEQYF	TGCGCCAGCAGCACGGGACTAGCGGGAGTGGGCTACAATGAGCAGTACTTC
TRBV20-1	TRBJ2-5	TRBD2	NA	16	CSARGAGTSGRETQYF	TGCAGTGCTAGAGGTGCCGGGACTAGTGGGCGAGAGACCCAGTACTTC
TRBV24-1	TRBJ1-5	NA	NA	14	CATSDGVLGQPQHF	TGTGCCACCAGTGATGGTGTTCTTGGTCAGCCCCAGCATTTT
TRBV2	TRBJ2-3	TRBD1	NA	13	CASTRQGVDTQYF	TGTGCCAGCACCCGACAGGGAGTAGATACGCAGTATTTT
TRBV20-1	TRBJ2-1	TRBD2	NA	15	CSAELADSSYNEQFF	TGCAGTGCTGAACTAGCGGATAGCTCCTACAATGAGCAGTTCTTC
TRBV6-5	TRBJ1-2	NA	few	15	CASSYSGVPRNGYTF	TGTGCCAGCAGTTACTCTGGGGTGCCCCGCAATGGCTACACCTTC
TRBV3-1	TRBJ1-4	TRBD1	NA	15	CASSQVNRGNEKLFF	TGTGCCAGCAGCCAAGTGAACAGGGGGAACGAAAAACTGTTTTTT
TRBV7-2	TRBJ2-7	TRBD2	NA	17	CASSLVASGRPSYEQYF	TGTGCCAGCAGCTTAGTGGCTAGCGGGAGACCCTCCTACGAGCAGTACTTC
TRBV15	TRBJ1-2	NA	few	13	CATSSDQGYGYTF	TGTGCCACCAGCAGCGATCAGGGTTATGGCTACACCTTC
TRBV12-3/TRBV12-4	TRBJ2-3	NA	few	14	CASSPRTTTDTQYF	TGTGCCAGCAGTCCGCGGACCACGACAGATACGCAGTATTTT
TRBV20-1	TRBJ2-1	NA	once	14	CSASLAGDRNEQFF	TGCAGTGCTAGCTTGGCAGGGGACCGGAATGAGCAGTTCTTC
TRBV20-1	TRBJ1-5	NA	NA	15	CSARDLSESNQPQHF	TGCAGTGCTAGAGATCTGTCAGAGAGCAATCAGCCCCAGCATTTT
TRBV7-8	TRBJ1-2	NA	NA	14	CASSPGLSNYGYTF	TGTGCCAGCAGTCCAGGGTTGTCTAACTATGGCTACACCTTC
TRBV5-1	TRBJ2-1	NA	NA	13	CASSFAGRSEQFF	TGCGCCAGCAGCTTTGCAGGGCGAAGTGAGCAGTTCTTC
TRBV11-3	TRBJ2-1	TRBD2	NA	16	CASSSIAGGGYNEQFF	TGTGCCAGCAGCTCCATAGCGGGAGGAGGGTACAATGAGCAGTTCTTC
TRBV6-5	TRBJ2-7	NA	few	11	CASAGAYEQYF	TGTGCCAGCGCAGGGGCCTACGAGCAGTACTTC
TRBV7-6	TRBJ2-1	TRBD1	NA	17	CASSWTSGTGAYNGKFF	TGTGCCAGCAGTTGGACCTCCGGGACAGGGGCCTACAATGGGAAGTTCTTC
TRBV6-6	TRBJ2-5	TRBD1	few	16	CASSYPPQGVKETQYF	TGTGCCAGCAGTTACCCCCCACAGGGGGTTAAAGAGACCCAGTACTTC
TRBV3-1	TRBJ2-7	NA	few	16	CASSRESGPLTYEQYF	TGTGCCAGCAGCCGAGAAAGCGGCCCTCTCACCTACGAGCAGTACTTC
TRBV27	TRBJ2-1	NA	NA	13	CASSPRGHNEQFF	TGTGCCAGCAGTCCTCGCGGGCACAATGAGCAGTTCTTC
TRBV30	TRBJ2-5	NA	NA	14	CAWSTGGAGETQYF	TGTGCCTGGAGTACGGGGGGCGCGGGAGAGACCCAGTACTTC
TRBV15	TRBJ2-2	NA	NA	14	CATSESRNTGELFF	TGTGCCACCAGCGAAAGTCGGAACACCGGGGAGCTGTTTTTT
TRBV20-1	TRBJ2-7	NA	NA	15	CSAYAMGALEGEQYF	TGCAGTGCCTATGCGATGGGAGCCCTGGAGGGCGAGCAGTACTTC
TRBV29-1	TRBJ2-4	TRBD1	NA	11	CSVVSGGIQYF	TGCAGCGTTGTGTCAGGGGGCATTCAGTACTTC
TRBV6-1	TRBJ2-3	NA	few	15	CASSGVGSRSDTQYF	TGTGCCAGCAGTGGGGTGGGCAGCCGGTCAGATACGCAGTATTTT
TRBV29-1	TRBJ2-7	TRBD1	NA	13	CSVEGQATYEQYF	TGCAGCGTCGAAGGACAGGCAACCTACGAGCAGTACTTC
TRBV12-3/TRBV12-4	TRBJ1-2	TRBD1	few	15	CASSLGMDRKYGYTF	TGTGCCAGCAGTTTAGGTATGGACAGGAAATATGGCTACACCTTC
TRBV20-1	TRBJ2-1	NA	NA	15	CSAGPWRGTYNEQFF	TGCAGTGCTGGCCCTTGGCGGGGCACCTACAATGAGCAGTTCTTC
TRBV20-1	TRBJ1-2	TRBD1	few	12	CSAQDREDGYTF	TGCAGTGCCCAGGACAGGGAAGATGGCTACACCTTC